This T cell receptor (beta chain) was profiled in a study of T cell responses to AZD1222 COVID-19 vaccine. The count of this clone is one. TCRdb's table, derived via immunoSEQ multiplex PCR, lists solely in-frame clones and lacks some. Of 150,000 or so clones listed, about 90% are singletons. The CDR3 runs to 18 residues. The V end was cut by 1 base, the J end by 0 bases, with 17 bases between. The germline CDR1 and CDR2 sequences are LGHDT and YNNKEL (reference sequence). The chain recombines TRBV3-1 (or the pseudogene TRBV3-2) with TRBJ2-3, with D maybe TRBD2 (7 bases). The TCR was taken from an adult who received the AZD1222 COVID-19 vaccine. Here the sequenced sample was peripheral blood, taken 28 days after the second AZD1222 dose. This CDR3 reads CASSQVIRRGQSTDTQYF. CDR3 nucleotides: TGTGCCAGCAGCCAAGTTATAAGGCGGGGGCAAAGCACAGATACGCAGTATTTT.